In this sample, the clone carrying this T cell receptor beta chain turned up once. Its antigen is still unknown. This sample stems from a study of cytomegalovirus exposure and HLA in healthy donors. Whole-study findings and limits: Altogether, 164 TCR beta chains were recorded as cytomegalovirus-associated.

Losses at the gene ends were 4 bases for V and 5 bases for J; bases not matched to a gene: 8. Germline CDR1 is MNHEY and CDR2 is SVGAGI. CDR3 size: 16 residues. The data were produced by immunoSEQ multiplex PCR, yet TCRdb's version contains in-frame clones alone and is incomplete. This table has 130,000 to 150,000 clones, 80% to 90% appearing once. Sequenced input: PBMCs. This rearrangement joins TRBV6-5 to TRBJ2-3, with 11 bases matching TRBD1. The source of this sequence is a woman younger than 35 in good health and CMV-seropositive. Here the CDR3 reads CASSSYPGQGGDTQYF. The CDR3 DNA follows: TGTGCCAGCAGTTCCTACCCGGGACAGGGGGGAGATACGCAGTATTTT.